This T cell receptor (beta chain) is drawn from a study of neurological immune-mediated disorders. CDR1 MNHEY and CDR2 SVGEGT come from the germline V gene. The CDR3 runs 16 residues. As regards this clonotype: The antigen remains undetermined. Its ends do not fully match the called genes, so a read error is possible.

Findings and caveats of the study: For the multiple sclerosis repertoire cluster, no association with any clinical or MRI feature was found. Subjects shared no identical expanded-clone CDR3 amino acid sequences, suggesting private TCR-beta repertoires in all groups.

Each TCR transcript was tagged with a 10-nucleotide random UMI during 5'RACE. From the 5' RACE reads, TCRdb called clonotypes with MiXCR, one entry per CDR3 protein. The sample includes more than 20,000 distinct CDR3 sequences, 2% to 2.5% seen only once; the top ten take roughly 2%. Unsorted libraries used 2 million PBMCs kept at -80 degrees C. This receptor was taken from a woman aged 50 to 65 with multiple sclerosis. The chain has TRBV6-2 or TRBV6-3 and TRBJ1-5, with D possibly being TRBD1 (5 bases). Sequencing was carried out using PBMCs. In nucleotides, the CDR3 is TGTGCCAGCAGTAATTCCCGAGGGGCGAGCAATCAGCCCCAGAATTTT. Amino acid sequence: CASSNSRGASNQPQNF.